This TCR beta chain was identified in a study of blood T cell repertoires in COVID-19. There are 17 residues in the CDR3. Germline V CDR1 and CDR2: MNHEY, SMNVEV (reference sequence). J was trimmed by 3 bases and V by 3 bases; bases with no gene match: 11. The data were produced by immunoSEQ multiplex PCR, yet TCRdb's version contains in-frame clones alone and is incomplete. The sample has hundreds of thousands of clones; roughly 91% are singletons. The TCR was taken from an older woman in a cohort exposed to, infected with or recovered from COVID-19 (not recorded which). Specimen: PBMCs or T cells enriched from blood (not recorded which). The chain employs TRBV27 and TRBJ2-5, with 9 bases lining up with TRBD2. The CDR3 loop is CASSLASGKGTKETQYF. The CDR3 region has the DNA TGTGCCAGCAGTTTGGCTAGCGGGAAGGGAACCAAAGAGACCCAGTACTTC.